This TCR beta chain was sequenced in a study of T cell responses to AZD1222 COVID-19 vaccine (dated by TCRdb to the early 2020s). The study in broad terms: TCR sequencing was performed for 230 to 250 trial participants, of whom roughly 200 were given two doses of AZD1222 and around 25 were given two doses of MenACWY control vaccine. Trial participants were enrolled by age into 18-55, 56-69 and 70-plus year subgroups, with about 150, 28 and 57 TCR-sequenced participants respectively. The investigation overall reported the following: Conclusions about previously exposed vaccinees are limited because only five to seven AZD1222 recipients were SARS-CoV-2 seropositive at baseline. The 56-69-year group was small, and its depth increase did not reach significance, likely because of low power. The whole spike protein was spanned by vaccine-associated CD4 TCRs, and dominant responses were seen in regions 160-218 and 743-854. After two AZD1222 doses, spike-specific TCR breadth and depth were significantly higher than at day 0 and than in MenACWY recipients. No day 14 peak-response samples were available, so repertoires were characterized only after the peak T cell response. Participants were mostly white British, with more females than males. The authors suggested clonal diversity may have been underestimated. Nearly half of unique spike-specific TCRs reportedly recognized epitopes outside regions mutated in the B.1.351 and B.1.1.7 variants.

The time point label for this specimen denotes: about 28 days (+/-7) after the second vaccine dose. AZD1222 recipients whose second dose came at about 4 weeks and those whose second dose came at about 12 weeks were combined into one group, since spike-specific TCR depth and breadth did not differ between the two schedules. The vaccinee samples were drawn from two UK trials, COV001 and COV002, one of which was a single-blind randomized controlled phase 2/3 trial testing AZD1222 (ChAdOx1 nCoV-19) in healthy adults. Trial participant PBMC samples were collected at day 0 and day 28 after the second dose for TCRbeta chain sequencing. The CDR3 regions of human TCRbeta chains were analyzed by immunosequencing. Concerning the study's data processing: TCRs in the repertoires were compared against a reference library of SARS-CoV-2-specific TCRs that had been generated with the MIRA antigen-specificity platform. Breadth was defined as the fraction of unique TCRs that were SARS-CoV-2-associated, and depth was defined as the fraction of total T cells that were SARS-CoV-2-associated. Using the MIRA data, each spike-specific TCR was assigned both to the spike region to which the TCR was reactive and to a CD4 or CD8 class. Log10-transformed breadth and depth values were compared by one-way ANOVA with Sidak's multiple comparisons tests. TCRdb took this table from immuneACCESS and kept in-frame rearrangements with V and J called. Such tables lack part of the clones; where checked against another copy, unresolved V genes explain under half of the gap, and the rest is unexplained. V and J calls and clone size are given by that table; D and trimming were obtained from the DNA. Recorded for this sample are approximately 130,000 clones; 65% to 90% of them occurred a single time. The top ten clones comprise about 25% of the sample.

On this clone: What antigen it recognizes has not been identified. Per-base quality was not reported, and no clone a single base away is much larger than it.

The sample was peripheral blood, taken 28 days after the second AZD1222 dose. The receptor's source is an adult who received the AZD1222 COVID-19 vaccine.

The nucleotide sequence reads TGTGCCAGCAGGGGAGACAGAAATGGCTACACCTTC. It translates as CASRGDRNGYTF. This chain is built from TRBV28 and TRBJ1-2; a weak D assignment points to TRBD1 (5 bases agree). V and J lose 6 bases and 6 bases, and a span of 11 bases separates them. Per the germline V gene, MDHEN is the CDR1 and SYDVKM is the CDR2. The CDR3 spans 12 residues, from the cysteine through the phenylalanine. Just CDR3 DNA is preserved here, 36 bases in frame from base 1.